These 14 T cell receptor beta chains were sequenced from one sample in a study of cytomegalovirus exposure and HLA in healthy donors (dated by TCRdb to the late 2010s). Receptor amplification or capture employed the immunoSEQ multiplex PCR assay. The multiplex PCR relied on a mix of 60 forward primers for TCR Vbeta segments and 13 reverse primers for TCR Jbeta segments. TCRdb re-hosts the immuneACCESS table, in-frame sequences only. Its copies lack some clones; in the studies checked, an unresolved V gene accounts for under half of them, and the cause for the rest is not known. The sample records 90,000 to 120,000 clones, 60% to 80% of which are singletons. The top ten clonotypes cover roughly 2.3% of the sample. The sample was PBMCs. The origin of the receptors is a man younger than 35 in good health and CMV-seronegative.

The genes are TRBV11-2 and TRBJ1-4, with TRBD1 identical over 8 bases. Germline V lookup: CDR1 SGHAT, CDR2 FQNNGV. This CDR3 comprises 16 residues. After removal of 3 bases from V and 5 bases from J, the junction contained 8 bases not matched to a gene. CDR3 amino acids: CASSFPMTGENEKLFF. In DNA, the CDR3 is TGTGCCAGCAGCTTTCCTATGACAGGGGAGAATGAAAAACTGTTTTTT.

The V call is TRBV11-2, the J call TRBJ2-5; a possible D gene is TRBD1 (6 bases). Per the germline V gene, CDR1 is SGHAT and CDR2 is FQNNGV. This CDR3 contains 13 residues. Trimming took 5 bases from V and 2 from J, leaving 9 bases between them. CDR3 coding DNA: TGTGCCAGCAGCACTGACAGGCAAGAGACCCAGTACTTC. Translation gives CASSTDRQETQYF.

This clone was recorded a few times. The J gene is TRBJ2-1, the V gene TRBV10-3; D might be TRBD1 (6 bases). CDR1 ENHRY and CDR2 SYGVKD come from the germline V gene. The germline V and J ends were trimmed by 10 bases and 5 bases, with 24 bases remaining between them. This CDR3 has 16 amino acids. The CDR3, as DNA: TGTGCCACAAAACCCGGGCTGGGGGCGATGGACAATGAGCAGTTCTTC. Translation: CATKPGLGAMDNEQFF.

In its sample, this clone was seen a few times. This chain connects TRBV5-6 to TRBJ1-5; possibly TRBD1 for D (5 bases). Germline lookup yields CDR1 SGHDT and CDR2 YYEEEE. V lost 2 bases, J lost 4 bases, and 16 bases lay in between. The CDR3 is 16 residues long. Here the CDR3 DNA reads TGTGCCAGCAGCTTTGGGGCAGGATCGCGTAATCAGCCCCAGCATTTT. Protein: CASSFGAGSRNQPQHF.

CDR3 amino acids: CASSSGGRLNTEAFF. As DNA, the CDR3 is TGTGCCAGTAGTAGCGGGGGCAGACTGAACACTGAAGCTTTCTTT. This chain connects TRBV19 to TRBJ1-1; TRBD1 is a possible D gene (6 bases). Trimming cost V 4 bases and J 0 bases, with 12 bases left between them. The CDR3 contains 15 residues. Germline CDR1 reads LNHDA; CDR2 reads SQIVND (reference sequence).

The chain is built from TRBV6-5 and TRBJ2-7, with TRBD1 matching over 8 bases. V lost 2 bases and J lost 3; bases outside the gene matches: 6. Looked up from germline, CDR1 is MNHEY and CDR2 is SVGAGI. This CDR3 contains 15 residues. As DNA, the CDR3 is TGTGCCAGCAGTTACGGGCAGGGGGCAATCTACGAGCAGTACTTC. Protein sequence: CASSYGQGAIYEQYF.

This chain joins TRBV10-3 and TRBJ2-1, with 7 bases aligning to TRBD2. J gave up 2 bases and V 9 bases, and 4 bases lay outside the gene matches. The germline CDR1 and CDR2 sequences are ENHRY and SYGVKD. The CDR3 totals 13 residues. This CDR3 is CAMAGGTYNEQFF. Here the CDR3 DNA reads TGTGCCATGGCCGGGGGGACCTACAATGAGCAGTTCTTC.

This chain's CDR3 is CASSLGYMNTEAFF. The CDR3 coding sequence is TGCGCCAGCAGCTTGGGTTACATGAACACTGAAGCTTTCTTT. This chain connects TRBV5-1 to TRBJ1-1; no firm D call. Germline V lookup: CDR1 SGHRS, CDR2 YFSETQ. Trimming shortened V by 0 bases and J by 0 bases, and 6 bases separated the two germline ends. The CDR3 consists of 14 residues. Based on the CDR3 plus reference TRBV5-1 and TRBJ1-1, the full variable domain is KAGVTQTPRYLIKTRGQQVTLSCSPISGHRSVSWYQQTPGQGLQFLFEYFSETQRNKGNFPGRFSGRQFSNSRSEMNVSTLELGDSALYLCASSLGYMNTEAFFGQGTRLTVV.

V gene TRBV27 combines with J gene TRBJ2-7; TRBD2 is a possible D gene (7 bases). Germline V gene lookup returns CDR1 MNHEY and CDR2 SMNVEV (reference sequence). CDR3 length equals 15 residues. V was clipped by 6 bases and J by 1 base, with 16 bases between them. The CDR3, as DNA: TGTGCCAGCAGCACGAGGGGGGGCAGGTCCTACGAGCAGTACTTC. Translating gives CASSTRGGRSYEQYF.

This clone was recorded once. Here the CDR3 DNA reads TGTGCCAGCAGCAATACAGGGCGCTCTGGAAACACCATATATTTT. Protein product: CASSNTGRSGNTIYF. J is TRBJ1-3 and V is TRBV7-8; a weak D match, TRBD1 (6 bases). From germline, CDR1 is SGHVS and CDR2 FQNEAQ. The V and J ends lost 5 bases and 0 bases respectively, with 11 bases between them. The CDR3 runs to 15 residues.

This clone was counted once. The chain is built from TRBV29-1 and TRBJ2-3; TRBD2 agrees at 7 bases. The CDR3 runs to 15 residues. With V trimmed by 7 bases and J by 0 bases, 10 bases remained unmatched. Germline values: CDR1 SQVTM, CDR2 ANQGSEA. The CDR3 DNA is TGCAGCGCCCAGACCATAGCGGGTAGCACAGATACGCAGTATTTT. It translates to CSAQTIAGSTDTQYF.

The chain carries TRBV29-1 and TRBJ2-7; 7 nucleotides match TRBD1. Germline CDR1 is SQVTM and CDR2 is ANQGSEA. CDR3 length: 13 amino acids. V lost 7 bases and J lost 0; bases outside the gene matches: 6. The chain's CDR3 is CSARTGASYEQYF. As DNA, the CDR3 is TGCAGCGCACGCACAGGGGCCTCCTACGAGCAGTACTTC.

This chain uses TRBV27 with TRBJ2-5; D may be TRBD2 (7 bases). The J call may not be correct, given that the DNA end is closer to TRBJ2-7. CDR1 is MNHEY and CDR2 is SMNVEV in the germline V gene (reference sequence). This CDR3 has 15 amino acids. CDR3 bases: TGTGCCAGCAGTCCAGGGGTCGGGGGGTCCTACGAGCAGTACTTC. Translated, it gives CASSPGVGGSYEQYF.

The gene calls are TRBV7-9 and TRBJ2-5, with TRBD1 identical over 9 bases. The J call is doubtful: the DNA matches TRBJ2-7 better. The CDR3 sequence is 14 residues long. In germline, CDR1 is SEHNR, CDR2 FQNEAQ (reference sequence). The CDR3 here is CASSPGTGTYEQYF. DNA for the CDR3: TGTGCCAGCAGCCCCGGGACAGGGACCTACGAGCAGTACTTC.